One sample yielded the 9 T cell receptor beta chains listed below, sequenced in a study of shared clonotypes between healthy human individuals. Selected positively for CCR7 and CD45RO-negative, naive CD8 cells excluded terminally differentiated effector memory CD45RA+ cells. Sequencing used immunoSEQ multiplex PCR; TCRdb keeps in-frame clones, though not all of them. This sample has roughly 2,000,000 clones, with 90% to 95% found just once. Sequenced input: naive CD8+ T cells from PBMCs. The origin of the receptors is a man younger than 35 in good health. Some clones in this sample may be carry-over from other donors' samples.

This rearrangement joins TRBV9 to TRBJ2-3, with D possibly being TRBD2 (7 bases). This CDR3 is 21 amino acids long. Trimming removed 4 bases from V and 0 bases from J, with 30 bases in between. Per the germline V gene, CDR1 is SGDLS and CDR2 is YYNGEE. CDR3 sequence: CASSPKWGGRVSSDSTDTQYF. The CDR3, as DNA: TGTGCCAGCAGCCCCAAGTGGGGGGGGCGCGTGTCTAGCGATAGCACAGATACGCAGTATTTT.

J is TRBJ2-1 and V is TRBV7-9, with D possibly being TRBD1 or TRBD2 (5 bases each). The V end lost 4 bases, the J end lost 3 bases, and 10 bases lay between the germline ends. Germline-derived CDR1 and CDR2 are SEHNR and FQNEAQ (reference sequence). There are 14 residues in the CDR3. The CDR3, as DNA: TGTGCCAGCAGCTACGGGACGGTCTACAATGAGCAGTTCTTC. This codes for CASSYGTVYNEQFF.

This clone showed up just a few times. The same CDR3 also results from other DNA sequences found in this sample. The genes are TRBV25-1 and TRBJ1-1; D uncertain. In germline, CDR1 is MGHDK, CDR2 SYGVNS. Between the trimmed V and J ends, which lost 2 bases and 2 bases, there was a span of 6 bases. This CDR3 region has 13 residues. The CDR3 region is CASSEGGNTEAFF. In DNA, the CDR3 is TGTGCCAGCAGTGAAGGCGGAAACACTGAAGCTTTCTTT.

A single count supports this clone. The chain uses TRBV7-7 and TRBJ2-1; the D is unclear. This CDR3 contains 16 residues. Germline assignment: CDR1 SSHAT and CDR2 FNYEAQ (reference sequence). Trimming took 5 bases from V and 4 from J, leaving 18 bases between them. The CDR3 loop is CASSPDRPDGYNEQFF. CDR3 nucleotide sequence: TGTGCCAGCAGCCCCGACCGGCCAGACGGATACAATGAGCAGTTCTTC.

The CDR3 loop is CAISDGTGHYEQYF. DNA of the CDR3: TGTGCCATCAGTGATGGAACGGGGCACTACGAGCAGTACTTC. The chain is built from TRBV10-3 and TRBJ2-5, with D possibly being TRBD1 or TRBD2 (5 bases each). The DNA matches TRBJ2-7 better at its end, which makes the J call doubtful. The CDR3 loop spans 14 amino acids. Germline V gives CDR1 ENHRY, CDR2 SYGVKD.

The chain recombines TRBV28 with TRBJ2-7; D not certain. Germline loops: CDR1 MDHEN, CDR2 SYDVKM. The CDR3 totals 10 residues. V lost 5 bases to trimming and J lost 6 bases, with 5 bases between them. Here the CDR3 DNA reads TGTGCCAGCAGTAACCTCGAGCAGTACTTC. As protein: CASSNLEQYF.

The chain carries TRBV19 and TRBJ2-3; TRBD2 agrees at 7 bases. With V trimmed by 7 bases and J by 6 bases, 16 bases remained unmatched. In germline, CDR1 is LNHDA, CDR2 SQIVND (reference sequence). CDR3 size: 16 residues. This chain's CDR3 is CASTIHTGGPLDTQYF. CDR3 nucleotides: TGTGCCAGTACCATACATACGGGAGGCCCACTGGATACGCAGTATTTT.

CDR3: CAAGVKVNTEAFF. The CDR3 DNA reads as TGTGCCGCTGGTGTGAAAGTGAACACTGAAGCTTTCTTT. This chain uses TRBV7-9 with TRBJ1-1; D gene unclear. The V gene's germline CDR1 is SEHNR and CDR2 FQNEAQ (reference sequence). Trimming cost V 11 bases and J 0 bases, with 13 bases left between them. The CDR3 extends over 13 amino acids.

The rearrangement links TRBV19 to TRBJ2-7; 8 positions agree with TRBD1. Germline CDR1 and CDR2: LNHDA and SQIVND (reference sequence). V was pared by 5 bases and J by 3 bases, with 9 bases of the junction left unmatched. The CDR3 is 15 amino acids. In DNA form, the CDR3 reads TGTGCCAGTAGTGCGTCCGGGACAGGCAGCTACGAGCAGTACTTC. Its translation: CASSASGTGSYEQYF.